Ten or more counts support the clone carrying this T cell receptor beta chain. Its antigen remains unidentified. This entry belongs to a study of response to subunit inactivated influenza vaccine. Whole-study results and caveats: Authors suggested seasonal influenza vaccinations each recruit few new T cells.

Using its own MiXCR run on the RT-PCR reads, TCRdb lists one record per CDR3 protein. The sample consists of under 800,000 distinct CDR3 sequences, over 11% of them appearing once. The sequence derives from a man aged 50-59 years who received an inactivated influenza vaccine. This specimen was PBMCs from blood, taken less than 15 days before vaccination.

Here the CDR3 reads CASSLVWGLDTQYF. Written as DNA, the CDR3 is TGTGCCAGCAGCTTAGTGTGGGGTTTAGATACGCAGTATTTT. V and J are TRBV7-6 and TRBJ2-3; the D is unclear. There are 14 residues in the CDR3. Trimming removed 1 base at V and 5 bases at J, with 10 bases between. From germline, CDR1 is SGHVS and CDR2 FNYEAQ.